The 5 T cell receptor beta chains given below trace back to one sample, sequenced in a study of breast tumors, draining lymph nodes, adjacent tissues listed by TCRdb under 2016. The receptor library was made with multiplex PCR. Instrument used: Illumina HiSeq 2000. The public reads were reprocessed in TCRdb via fastp at Q25 and MiXCR, keeping in-frame beta chains. Rows merge per CDR3 protein into single entries with the most common DNA and genes. This sample has tens of thousands of distinct CDR3 sequences in its table, and approximately 22% of those were observed once. The ten largest clones capture 7.5% to 9.5% of the sample. Sequencing was carried out using breast tumor tissue. All receptors derive from a female donor with breast cancer. Some clones in this sample may be carry-over from other donors' samples.

With respect to this clonotype: A clone one base away is much larger, so this may be a read error. The chain uses TRBV11-1 and TRBJ2-7, with TRBD1 matching over 9 bases. The ends lost 4 bases at V and 3 bases at J; junction bases unmatched: 10. The germline V gene has CDR1 SGHAT and CDR2 FQDESV (reference sequence). The CDR3 is 16 amino acids. CDR3 sequence (DNA): TGTGCCAGCAGCTCACAACAGGGGGCGCAAATCTACGAGCAGTACTTC. Translating it yields CASSSQQGAQIYEQYF.

The chain uses TRBV15 and TRBJ1-4; 10 nucleotides line up with TRBD1. The ends lost 3 bases at V and 8 bases at J; junction bases unmatched: 3. The V gene's germline CDR1 is LNHNV and CDR2 YYDKDF (reference sequence). The CDR3 is made up of 14 amino acids. CDR3 in amino acids: CATSRGTGEEKLFF. The CDR3 bases are TGTGCCACCAGCAGGGGGACAGGGGAGGAAAAACTGTTTTTT.

This chain uses TRBV20-1 with TRBJ1-1; D is unclear. The V end lost 4 bases, the J end lost 5 bases, and 11 bases lay between the germline ends. The germline gives CDR1 DFQATT, CDR2 SNEGSKA (reference sequence). The CDR3 contains 12 residues. CDR3 region: CSATEEWTEAFF. As DNA, the CDR3 is TGCAGTGCTACCGAGGAATGGACTGAAGCTTTCTTT.

This clonotype has a count of ten or more. The chain combines TRBV4-1 with TRBJ2-1; possibly TRBD2 for D (5 bases). CDR1 is MGHRA, CDR2 YSYEKL, per germline. Trimming stripped 3 bases from V and 0 bases from J, with 12 bases between. The CDR3 contains 16 residues. For the CDR3, the DNA is TGCGCCAGCAGCCAGGCTAGCCTCGGCTCCTACAATGAGCAGTTCTTC. As protein: CASSQASLGSYNEQFF.

Comments on this clonotype: This sequence may be a read error, since a much larger clone differs from it by one base. J is TRBJ2-7 and V is TRBV18; a weak D match, TRBD1 (6 bases). The germline V gene has CDR1 KGHSH and CDR2 LQKENI. The CDR3 length is 15 residues. The CDR3: CASSSGQSLAYEQSF. As DNA, the CDR3 is TGTGCCAGCTCATCCGGACAGTCCCTGGCTTACGAGCAGTCCTTC.